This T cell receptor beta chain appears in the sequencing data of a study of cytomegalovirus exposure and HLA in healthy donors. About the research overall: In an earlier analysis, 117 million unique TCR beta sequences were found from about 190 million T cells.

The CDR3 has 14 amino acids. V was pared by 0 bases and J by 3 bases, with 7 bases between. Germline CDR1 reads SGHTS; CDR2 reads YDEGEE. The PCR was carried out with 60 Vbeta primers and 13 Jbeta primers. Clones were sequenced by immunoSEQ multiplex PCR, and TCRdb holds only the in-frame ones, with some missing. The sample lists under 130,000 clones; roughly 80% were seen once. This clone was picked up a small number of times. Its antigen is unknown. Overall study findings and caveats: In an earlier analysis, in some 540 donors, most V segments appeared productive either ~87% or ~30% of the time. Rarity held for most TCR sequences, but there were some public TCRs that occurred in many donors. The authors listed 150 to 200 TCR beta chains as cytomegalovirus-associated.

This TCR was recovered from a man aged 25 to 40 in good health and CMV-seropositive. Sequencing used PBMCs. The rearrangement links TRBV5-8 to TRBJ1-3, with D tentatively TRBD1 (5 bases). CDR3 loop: CASSLGQLGNTIYF. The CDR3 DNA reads TGTGCCAGCAGCTTGGGACAGCTTGGAAACACCATATATTTT.